The 27 T cell receptor beta chains presented below share a single source sample, sequenced in a study of T cell responses to AZD1222 COVID-19 vaccine. Generated by immunoSEQ multiplex PCR, the TCRdb table keeps only in-frame clones and is missing some. The table includes approximately 70,000 clones, 82% detected once. Specimen: peripheral blood, collected on day 0 of AZD1222 vaccination. These receptor sequences come from an adult in good health.

V gene TRBV5-1 combines with J gene TRBJ1-2; 9 bases are a match to TRBD1. With V trimmed by 4 bases and J by 6 bases, 4 bases remained unmatched. Germline V gene lookup returns CDR1 SGHRS and CDR2 YFSETQ. The CDR3 runs 13 residues. CDR3 in amino acids: CASSPRTGDGYTF. The DNA of the CDR3 is TGCGCCAGCAGCCCCCGGACAGGGGATGGCTACACCTTC.

The V gene is TRBV13, the J gene TRBJ2-6; TRBD2 might be the D (8 bases). V was trimmed by 1 base and J by 2 bases, leaving 15 bases between them. The CDR3 is 18 residues long. The germline V gene has CDR1 PRHDT and CDR2 FYEKMQ (reference sequence). Here the CDR3 DNA reads TGTGCCAGCAGCTTAGTTAGCGGGACAGCTACTGGGGCCAACGTCCTGACTTTC. Residues: CASSLVSGTATGANVLTF.

This chain connects TRBV7-9 to TRBJ2-7, with TRBD1 as a possible D gene (6 bases). The CDR3 has 14 amino acids. With 5 bases removed from V and 6 bases from J, the gap between germline ends came to 17 bases. CDR1 SEHNR and CDR2 FQNEAQ come from the germline V gene (reference sequence). This CDR3 reads CASSDTGIGFEQYF. In DNA, the CDR3 is TGTGCCAGCAGCGACACAGGGATAGGATTCGAGCAGTACTTC.

This chain connects TRBV19 to TRBJ1-1, with 7 positions matching TRBD1. This CDR3 is built from 18 residues. Germline-derived CDR1 and CDR2 are LNHDA and SQIVND (reference sequence). With 1 base clipped from V and 4 bases from J, the junction kept 15 bases outside the gene matches. The CDR3 region has the DNA TGTGCCAGTAGTATAGGAGGGACAGCAAGCTATGGCGGCACTGAAGCTTTCTTT. Residues: CASSIGGTASYGGTEAFF.

The rearrangement links TRBV6-5 to TRBJ1-1; D remains ambiguous. The CDR3 has 14 amino acids. Germline values: CDR1 MNHEY, CDR2 SVGAGI. Between the trimmed V and J ends, which lost 6 bases and 6 bases, there was a span of 17 bases. The CDR3 DNA sequence: TGTGCCAGCAGCTACACCTGGGCTCGGGCTGAAGCTTTCTTT. This codes for CASSYTWARAEAFF.

This clone was observed a few times. The J gene is TRBJ1-2, the V gene TRBV5-6; 7 bases are shared with TRBD1. J gave up 6 bases and V 4 bases, and 9 bases lay outside the gene matches. Germline lookup yields CDR1 SGHDT and CDR2 YYEEEE. The CDR3 loop spans 14 amino acids. CDR3 sequence: CASSRGGGVDGYTF. CDR3 coding DNA: TGTGCCAGCAGCCGGGGAGGGGGCGTTGATGGCTACACCTTC.

In its sample, this clone was seen once. This sequence joins TRBV19 and TRBJ2-5, with D possibly being TRBD2 (5 bases). CDR3 length equals 13 residues. Looked up from germline, CDR1 is LNHDA and CDR2 is SQIVND (reference sequence). Trimming took 6 bases from V and 2 from J, leaving 10 bases between them. CDR3 in amino acids: CASRGRGQETQYF. Written as DNA, the CDR3 is TGTGCCAGTAGAGGAAGAGGGCAAGAGACCCAGTACTTC.

The chain employs TRBV5-1 and TRBJ2-2, with D hard to call. V shed 1 base and J shed 4 bases, with 17 bases lying between them. Germline CDR1 reads SGHRS; CDR2 reads YFSETQ. The CDR3 has 17 residues. The CDR3 spells CASSLLGVQGATGELFF. The CDR3 DNA is TGCGCCAGCAGCTTGCTTGGCGTCCAAGGAGCCACCGGGGAGCTGTTTTTT.

This chain links TRBV3-1 (or the pseudogene TRBV3-2) with TRBJ2-1; no reliable D call. V lost 0 bases and J lost 0, with 12 bases in between. This CDR3 is built from 17 residues. Germline CDR1 LGHDT, CDR2 YNNKEL (reference sequence). The CDR3 protein is CASSQDVLSVSYNEQFF. The CDR3 nucleotides read TGTGCCAGCAGCCAAGATGTCCTATCCGTCTCCTACAATGAGCAGTTCTTC.

The rearrangement links TRBV11-1 to TRBJ2-7; 9 positions agree with TRBD1. V was pared by 5 bases and J by 2 bases, with 7 bases of the junction left unmatched. The CDR3 is 15 amino acids. Germline V gene sequence: CDR1 SGHAT, CDR2 FQDESV (reference sequence). The CDR3 loop is CASSRTGDFTYEQYF. CDR3 in DNA: TGTGCCAGCAGCCGGACAGGGGATTTCACCTACGAGCAGTACTTC.

The CDR3 bases are TGTGCCAGAAACTACGAGCGGGGCTACAATGAGCAGTTCTTC. Translating gives CARNYERGYNEQFF. V gene TRBV2 combines with J gene TRBJ2-1, with TRBD2 matching 7 bases. The CDR3 runs to 14 residues. Germline V CDR1 and CDR2: SNHLY, FYNNEI. J was trimmed by 3 bases and V by 9 bases; bases with no gene match: 8.

This rearrangement joins TRBV2 to TRBJ1-5, with a tentative D call TRBD1 (6 bases). This CDR3 is built from 13 residues. V was shortened by 1 base and J by 6 bases, with 7 bases between the two germline ends. Per germline, CDR1 SNHLY and CDR2 FYNNEI. Here the CDR3 reads CASSEGGGQPQHF. DNA for the CDR3: TGTGCCAGCAGTGAAGGAGGGGGTCAGCCCCAGCATTTT. Drawing the rest from reference TRBV2 and TRBJ1-5, the complete variable domain is EPEVTQTPSHQVTQMGQEVILRCVPISNHLYFYWYRQILGQKVEFLVSFYNNEISEKSEIFDDQFSVERPDGSNFTLKIRSTKLEDSAMYFCASSEGGGQPQHFGDGTRLSIL.

The chain recombines TRBV6-4 with TRBJ2-2; no clear D. Trimming took 4 bases from V and 9 from J, leaving 6 bases between them. CDR3 length: 11 residues. The germline gives CDR1 MRHNA, CDR2 SNTAGT. Here the CDR3 DNA reads TGTGCCAGCAGTGCTCCACGGGAGCTGTTTTTT. It is translated as CASSAPRELFF.

V gene TRBV7-2 combines with J gene TRBJ1-2, with D possibly TRBD1 on 6 matching bases. Germline assignment: CDR1 SGHTA and CDR2 FQGNSA. The CDR3 is made up of 14 amino acids. Trimming shortened V by 6 bases and J by 6 bases, and 17 bases separated the two germline ends. The CDR3 reads CASRNRQELDGYTF. The CDR3 DNA sequence: TGTGCCAGCAGGAACCGACAGGAGCTGGATGGCTACACCTTC.

This clone was detected once. The chain joins TRBV27 to TRBJ2-5; 13 nucleotides align to TRBD2. Germline trimming cut 6 bases from V and 4 bases from J; bases unmatched to any gene: 8. This CDR3 region has 16 residues. Germline-derived CDR1 and CDR2 are MNHEY and SMNVEV (reference sequence). The CDR3 loop is CASSRTSGGATETQYF. DNA of the CDR3: TGTGCCAGCAGCCGTACTAGCGGGGGGGCTACAGAGACCCAGTACTTC.

This clone turned up a few times. J is TRBJ1-2 and V is TRBV28; D possibly corresponds to TRBD1 (6 bases). The ends were cut back, 5 bases at V and 1 base at J, with 17 bases in the middle. The CDR3 loop spans 16 amino acids. Germline V lookup: CDR1 MDHEN, CDR2 SYDVKM. The CDR3: CASSPVAGQFNYGYTF. The CDR3 coding sequence is TGTGCCAGCAGTCCGGTAGCAGGACAGTTTAACTATGGCTACACCTTC.

This clone appeared once. The V call is TRBV5-1, the J call TRBJ1-1; D possibly corresponds to TRBD1 (5 bases). V was clipped by 3 bases and J by 0 bases, with 18 bases between them. The germline CDR1 and CDR2 sequences are SGHRS and YFSETQ. The CDR3 is 17 amino acids. The CDR3: CASSSGVQGRMNTEAFF. DNA of the CDR3: TGCGCCAGCAGCTCGGGGGTTCAGGGACGGATGAACACTGAAGCTTTCTTT.

This clone has only one observation. This rearrangement joins TRBV7-2 to TRBJ2-2; D unresolved. The CDR3 runs 14 residues. V shed 2 bases and J shed 4 bases, with 8 bases lying between them. Germline V gene data show CDR1 as SGHTA and CDR2 as FQGNSA. CDR3 nucleotides: TGTGCCAGCAGCTTATATGGGGTCACCGGGGAGCTGTTTTTT. Amino acids: CASSLYGVTGELFF.

The rearrangement joins TRBV4-2 to TRBJ1-2; maybe TRBD1 (6 bases). Germline CDR1 is LGHNA and CDR2 is YNFKEQ. This CDR3 comprises 15 residues. The germline V and J ends were trimmed by 0 bases and 3 bases, with 11 bases remaining between them. CDR3 region: CASSQDTGNYYGYTF. CDR3 in DNA: TGTGCCAGCAGCCAAGATACAGGGAATTACTATGGCTACACCTTC.

The J gene is TRBJ2-7, the V gene TRBV18; no definite D call. This CDR3 region has 13 residues. Trimming removed 3 bases at V and 7 bases at J, with 13 bases between. Germline CDR1 reads KGHSH; CDR2 reads LQKENI. The CDR3 DNA reads as TGTGCCAGCTCACCCGACACTCCGCTGGAGCAGTACTTC. Translating it yields CASSPDTPLEQYF.

The V and J genes are TRBV10-1 and TRBJ1-2; D gene ambiguous. The CDR3 spans 11 residues. V lost 3 bases, J lost 7 bases, and 6 bases lay in between. Germline-derived CDR1 and CDR2 are WNHNN and SYGVQD (reference sequence). The CDR3, as DNA: TGCGCCAGCAGTGAAGGGTGTGGCTACACCTTC. Translated, it gives CASSEGCGYTF.

The chain recombines TRBV7-7 with TRBJ2-3, with 7 bases lining up with TRBD2. The CDR3 loop spans 14 amino acids. Germline assignment: CDR1 SSHAT and CDR2 FNYEAQ (reference sequence). The CDR3: CATLGGMSTDTQYF. As DNA, the CDR3 is TGTGCTACCCTCGGGGGGATGAGCACAGATACGCAGTATTTT.

The chain links TRBV6-5 to TRBJ1-3; tentatively, D is TRBD1 (5 bases). Deletions cut 2 bases from V and 4 bases from J, with 12 bases between. Looked up from germline, CDR1 is MNHEY and CDR2 is SVGAGI. The CDR3 consists of 15 residues. The CDR3 is CASSYQGSSGNTIYF. CDR3 sequence (DNA): TGTGCCAGCAGTTACCAGGGATCTTCCGGAAACACCATATATTTT.

This chain connects TRBV30 to TRBJ1-4; no firm D call. V lost 0 bases to trimming and J lost 7 bases, with 12 bases between them. The CDR3 is 14 residues long. Per the germline V gene, CDR1 is GTSNPN and CDR2 is SVGIG (reference sequence). The DNA for the CDR3 is TGTGCCTGGAGTGTAGTTAAGGGCGGTGAAAAACTGTTTTTT. It specifies CAWSVVKGGEKLFF.

The chain couples TRBV13 to TRBJ2-7; TRBD2 agrees at 8 bases. Per germline, CDR1 PRHDT and CDR2 FYEKMQ (reference sequence). There are 14 residues in the CDR3. The V segment lost 4 bases and the J segment 6 bases; nucleotides outside the gene matches: 8. The CDR3 DNA reads TGTGCCAGCAGCTCTACCCGGGGGGGAGGCGAGCAGTACTTC. Translation gives CASSSTRGGGEQYF.

The chain uses TRBV6-1 and TRBJ2-2; TRBD1 is a possible D gene (5 bases). V gave up 2 bases and J gave up 1 base, with 11 bases separating them. Germline loops: CDR1 MNHNS, CDR2 SASEGT. The CDR3 extends over 16 amino acids. This CDR3 is CASSERLDMNTGELFF. CDR3 nucleotides: TGTGCCAGCAGTGAACGACTGGACATGAACACCGGGGAGCTGTTTTTT.

The gene calls are TRBV12-1 and TRBJ2-7; whether TRBD2, the table's D call, matches the DNA was not checked. TRBV12-1 is noted as a pseudogene. The CDR3 is 13 amino acids. The CDR3 here is CASSLRAIYEQYF. For the CDR3, the DNA is TGTGCCAGCAGCTTAAGAGCCATCTACGAGCAGTACTTC.